The 5 T cell receptor beta chains listed next were all sequenced from one sample in a study of cytomegalovirus exposure and HLA in healthy donors. Researchers ran the PCR with 60 Vbeta and 13 Jbeta primers. Some clones are missing from TCRdb's copy, which holds only in-frame ones; the method was immunoSEQ multiplex PCR. This table holds about 140,000 clones, 75% found once. The sequenced sample was PBMCs. These receptors came from a man aged 40-49 years in good health and CMV-seronegative.

This clone occurred once. Here the CDR3 DNA reads TGTGCCAGCAGTGAACCAACCTACGAGCAGTACTTC. Translating it yields CASSEPTYEQYF. The chain employs TRBV2 and TRBJ2-7; D gene uncertain. Germline V CDR1 and CDR2: SNHLY, FYNNEI. The CDR3 has 12 amino acids. The V end was cut by 2 bases, the J end by 2 bases, with 4 bases between.

V is TRBV2 and J is TRBJ1-1, with unresolved D. This CDR3 is built from 13 residues. The germline CDR1 and CDR2 sequences are SNHLY and FYNNEI. V was cut by 7 bases and J by 5 bases, with 14 bases left in between. The CDR3 protein is CASTVALETEAFF. CDR3 nucleotide sequence: TGTGCCAGCACCGTTGCCTTGGAGACTGAAGCTTTCTTT.

The V call is TRBV7-9, the J call TRBJ1-1; possible D gene TRBD1, 6 bases. CDR1 is SEHNR, CDR2 FQNEAQ, per germline (reference sequence). The CDR3 is made up of 15 amino acids. The germline V and J ends were trimmed by 3 bases and 2 bases, with 13 bases remaining between them. CDR3 bases: TGTGCCAGCAGCTTTCACAGGGCGTTTAACACTGAAGCTTTCTTT. Encoded protein: CASSFHRAFNTEAFF.

J is TRBJ2-7 and V is TRBV7-9; 7 positions match TRBD1. The CDR3 sequence is 16 residues long. V was pared by 4 bases and J by 2 bases, with 11 bases of the junction left unmatched. The germline gives CDR1 SEHNR, CDR2 FQNEAQ (reference sequence). Here the CDR3 reads CASSSKDRDITYEQYF. The CDR3 DNA sequence: TGTGCCAGCAGCTCGAAAGACAGGGACATAACCTACGAGCAGTACTTC.

The rearrangement joins TRBV10-1 to TRBJ1-1; the match to TRBD1 covers 11 bases. The CDR3 has 15 residues. Germline V lookup: CDR1 WNHNN, CDR2 SYGVQD (reference sequence). Germline trimming cut 5 bases from V and 4 bases from J; bases unmatched to any gene: 6. CDR3 protein: CASSPRDRGFTEAFF. In nucleotides, the CDR3 is TGCGCCAGCAGTCCGAGGGACAGGGGGTTCACTGAAGCTTTCTTT.